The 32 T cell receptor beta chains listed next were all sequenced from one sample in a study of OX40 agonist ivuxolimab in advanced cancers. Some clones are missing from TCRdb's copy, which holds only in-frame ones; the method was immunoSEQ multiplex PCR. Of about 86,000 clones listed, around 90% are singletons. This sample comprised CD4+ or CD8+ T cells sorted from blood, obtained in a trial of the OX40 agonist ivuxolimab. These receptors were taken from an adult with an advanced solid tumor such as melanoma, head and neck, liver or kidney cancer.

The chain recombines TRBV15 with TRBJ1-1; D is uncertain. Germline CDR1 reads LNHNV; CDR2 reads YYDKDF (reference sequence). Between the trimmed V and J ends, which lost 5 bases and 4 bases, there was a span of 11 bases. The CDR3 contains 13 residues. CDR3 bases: TGTGCCACCAGCGCTGGTAGATCCACTGAAGCTTTCTTT. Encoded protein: CATSAGRSTEAFF.

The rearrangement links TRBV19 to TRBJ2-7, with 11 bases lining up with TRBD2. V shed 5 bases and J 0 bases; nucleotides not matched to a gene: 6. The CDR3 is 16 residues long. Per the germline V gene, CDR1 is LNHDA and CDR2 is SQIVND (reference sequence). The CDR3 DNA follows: TGTGCCAGTAGTGCACCGGGACTAGCGGACTCCTACGAGCAGTACTTC. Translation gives CASSAPGLADSYEQYF.

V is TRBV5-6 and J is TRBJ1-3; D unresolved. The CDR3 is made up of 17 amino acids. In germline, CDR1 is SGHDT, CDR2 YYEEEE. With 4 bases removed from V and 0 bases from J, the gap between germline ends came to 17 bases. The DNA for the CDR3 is TGTGCCAGCAGCACCTACCGATACTCCTTCTCTGGAAACACCATATATTTT. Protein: CASSTYRYSFSGNTIYF.

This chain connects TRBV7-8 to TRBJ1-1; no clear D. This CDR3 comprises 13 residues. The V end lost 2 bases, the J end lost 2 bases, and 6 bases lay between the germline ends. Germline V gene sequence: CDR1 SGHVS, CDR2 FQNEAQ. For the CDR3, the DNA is TGTGCCAGCAGCTTAAGTCTCAACACTGAAGCTTTCTTT. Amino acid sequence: CASSLSLNTEAFF.

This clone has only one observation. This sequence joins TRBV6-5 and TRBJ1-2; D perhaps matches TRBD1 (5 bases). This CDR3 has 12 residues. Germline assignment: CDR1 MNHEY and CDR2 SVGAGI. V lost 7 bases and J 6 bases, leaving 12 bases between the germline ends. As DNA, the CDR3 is TGTGCCAGCATCACTATCAGGGATGGCTACACCTTC. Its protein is CASITIRDGYTF.

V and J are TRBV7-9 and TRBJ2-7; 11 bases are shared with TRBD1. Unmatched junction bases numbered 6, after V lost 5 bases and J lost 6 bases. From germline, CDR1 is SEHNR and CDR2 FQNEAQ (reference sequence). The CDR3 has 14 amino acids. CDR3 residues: CASSPRDRGFEQYF. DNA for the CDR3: TGTGCCAGCAGCCCCCGGGACAGGGGGTTCGAGCAGTACTTC.

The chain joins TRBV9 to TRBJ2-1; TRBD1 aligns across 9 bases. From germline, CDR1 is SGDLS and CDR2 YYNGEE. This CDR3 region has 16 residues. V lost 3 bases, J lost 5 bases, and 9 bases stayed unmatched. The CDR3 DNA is TGTGCCAGCAGCGCCCCGGGACAGGGTCCTCACAATGAGCAGTTCTTC. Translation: CASSAPGQGPHNEQFF.

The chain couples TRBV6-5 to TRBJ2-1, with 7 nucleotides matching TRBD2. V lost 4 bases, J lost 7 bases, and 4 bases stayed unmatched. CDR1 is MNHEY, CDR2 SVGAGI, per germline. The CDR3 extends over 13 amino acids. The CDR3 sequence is CASSSRRENEQFF. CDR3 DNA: TGTGCCAGCAGTTCCCGGCGGGAGAATGAGCAGTTCTTC.

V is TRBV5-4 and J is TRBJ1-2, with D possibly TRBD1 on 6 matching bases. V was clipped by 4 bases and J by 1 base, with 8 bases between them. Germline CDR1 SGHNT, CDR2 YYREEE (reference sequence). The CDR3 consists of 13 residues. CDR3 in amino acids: CASSRDNNYGYTF. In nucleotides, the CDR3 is TGTGCCAGCAGCCGGGACAATAACTATGGCTACACCTTC. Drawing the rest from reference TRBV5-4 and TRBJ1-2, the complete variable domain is ETGVTQSPTHLIKTRGQQVTLRCSSQSGHNTVSWYQQALGQGPQFIFQYYREEENGRGNFPPRFSGLQFPNYSSELNVNALELDDSALYLCASSRDNNYGYTFGSGTRLTVV.

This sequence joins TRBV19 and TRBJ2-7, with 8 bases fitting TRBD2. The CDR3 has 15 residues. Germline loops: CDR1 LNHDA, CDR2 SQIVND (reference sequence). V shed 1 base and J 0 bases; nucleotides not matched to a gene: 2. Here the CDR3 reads CASSIAGGPSYEQYF. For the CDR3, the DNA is TGTGCCAGTAGTATAGCGGGAGGGCCCTCCTACGAGCAGTACTTC.

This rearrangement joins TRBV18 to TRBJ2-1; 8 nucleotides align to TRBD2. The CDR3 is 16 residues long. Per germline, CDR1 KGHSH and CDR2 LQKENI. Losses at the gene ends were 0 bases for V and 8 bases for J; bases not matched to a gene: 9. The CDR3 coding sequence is TGTGCCAGCTCACCACCGTCTCTCGGGAGGGAAGATGAGCAGTTCTTC. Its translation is CASSPPSLGREDEQFF.

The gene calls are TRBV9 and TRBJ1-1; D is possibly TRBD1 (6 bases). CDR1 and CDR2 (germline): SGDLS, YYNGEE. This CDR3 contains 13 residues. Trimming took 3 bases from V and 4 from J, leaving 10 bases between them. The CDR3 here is CASSAQGGTEAFF. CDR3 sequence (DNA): TGTGCCAGCAGCGCACAGGGCGGCACTGAAGCTTTCTTT.

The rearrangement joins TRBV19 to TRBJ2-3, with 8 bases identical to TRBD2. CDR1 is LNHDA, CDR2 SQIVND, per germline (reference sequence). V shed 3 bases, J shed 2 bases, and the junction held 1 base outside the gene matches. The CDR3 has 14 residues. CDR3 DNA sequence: TGTGCCAGTAGTATTAGCGGGGACACAGATACGCAGTATTTT. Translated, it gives CASSISGDTDTQYF.

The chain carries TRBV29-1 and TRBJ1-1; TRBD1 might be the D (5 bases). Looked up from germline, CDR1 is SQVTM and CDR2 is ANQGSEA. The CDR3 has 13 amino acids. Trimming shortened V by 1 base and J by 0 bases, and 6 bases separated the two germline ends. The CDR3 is CSVEGGMNTEAFF. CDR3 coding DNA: TGCAGCGTTGAAGGGGGGATGAACACTGAAGCTTTCTTT.

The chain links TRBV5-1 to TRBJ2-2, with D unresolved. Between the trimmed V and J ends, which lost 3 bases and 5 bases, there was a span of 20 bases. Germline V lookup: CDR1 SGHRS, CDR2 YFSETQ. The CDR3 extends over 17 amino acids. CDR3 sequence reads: CASSWKGLLDGTGELFF. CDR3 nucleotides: TGCGCCAGCAGCTGGAAAGGCCTCTTAGATGGGACCGGGGAGCTGTTTTTT.

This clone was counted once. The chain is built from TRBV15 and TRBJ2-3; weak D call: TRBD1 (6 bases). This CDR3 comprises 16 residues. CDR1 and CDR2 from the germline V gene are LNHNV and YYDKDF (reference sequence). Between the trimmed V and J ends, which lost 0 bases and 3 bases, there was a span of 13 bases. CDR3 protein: CATSRDYREGTDTQYF. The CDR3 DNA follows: TGTGCCACCAGCAGAGACTACAGGGAAGGGACAGATACGCAGTATTTT.

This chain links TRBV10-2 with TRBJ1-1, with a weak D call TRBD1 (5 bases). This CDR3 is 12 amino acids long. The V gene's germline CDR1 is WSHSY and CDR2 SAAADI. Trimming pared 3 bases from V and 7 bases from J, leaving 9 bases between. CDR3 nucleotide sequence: TGCGCCAGCAGTGAACGACAGAGTGAAGCTTTCTTT. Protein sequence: CASSERQSEAFF.

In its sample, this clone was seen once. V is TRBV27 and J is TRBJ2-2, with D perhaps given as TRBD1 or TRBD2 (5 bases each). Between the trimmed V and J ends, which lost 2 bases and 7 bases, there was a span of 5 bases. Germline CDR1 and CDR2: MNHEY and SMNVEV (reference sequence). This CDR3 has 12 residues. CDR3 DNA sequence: TGTGCCAGCAGTTTAGGGGGCGGGGAGCTGTTTTTT. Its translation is CASSLGGGELFF.

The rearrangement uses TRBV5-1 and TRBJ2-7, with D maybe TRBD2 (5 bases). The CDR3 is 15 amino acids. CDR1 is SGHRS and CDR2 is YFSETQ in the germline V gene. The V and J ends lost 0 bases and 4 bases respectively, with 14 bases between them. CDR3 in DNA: TGCGCCAGCAGCTTGGCCTCGGGGTATTGGTACGAGCAGTACTTC. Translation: CASSLASGYWYEQYF.

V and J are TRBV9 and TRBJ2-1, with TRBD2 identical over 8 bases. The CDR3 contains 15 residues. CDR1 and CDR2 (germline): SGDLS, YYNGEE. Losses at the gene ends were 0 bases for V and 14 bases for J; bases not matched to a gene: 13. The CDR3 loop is CASSVVGTSGGQEFF. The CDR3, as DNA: TGTGCCAGCAGCGTAGTCGGGACTAGTGGAGGCCAGGAGTTCTTC.

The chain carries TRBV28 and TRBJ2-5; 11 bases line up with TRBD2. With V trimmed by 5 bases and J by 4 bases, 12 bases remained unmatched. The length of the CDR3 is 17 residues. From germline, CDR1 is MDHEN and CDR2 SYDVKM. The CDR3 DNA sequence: TGTGCCAGCAGTCCAGGAAAGACTAGCGGGATAGGAGAGACCCAGTACTTC. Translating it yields CASSPGKTSGIGETQYF.

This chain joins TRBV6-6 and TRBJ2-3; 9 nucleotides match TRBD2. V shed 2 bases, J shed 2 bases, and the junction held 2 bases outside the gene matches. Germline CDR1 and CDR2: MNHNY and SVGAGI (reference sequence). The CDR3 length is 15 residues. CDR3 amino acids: CASSYKREVTDTQYF. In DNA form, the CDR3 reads TGTGCCAGCAGTTACAAGCGGGAGGTCACAGATACGCAGTATTTT.

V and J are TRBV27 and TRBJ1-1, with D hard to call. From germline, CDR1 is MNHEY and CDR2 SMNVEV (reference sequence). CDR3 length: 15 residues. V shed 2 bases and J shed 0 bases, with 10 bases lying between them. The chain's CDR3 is CASSLVPGLNTEAFF. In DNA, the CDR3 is TGTGCCAGCAGTTTAGTTCCGGGATTGAACACTGAAGCTTTCTTT.

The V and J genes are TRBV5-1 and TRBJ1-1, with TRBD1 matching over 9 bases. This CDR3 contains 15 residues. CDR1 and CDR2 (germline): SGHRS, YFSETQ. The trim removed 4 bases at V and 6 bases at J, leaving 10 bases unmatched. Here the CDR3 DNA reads TGCGCCAGCAGCCCCACGGGACAGGGATCGGCTGAAGCTTTCTTT. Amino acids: CASSPTGQGSAEAFF.

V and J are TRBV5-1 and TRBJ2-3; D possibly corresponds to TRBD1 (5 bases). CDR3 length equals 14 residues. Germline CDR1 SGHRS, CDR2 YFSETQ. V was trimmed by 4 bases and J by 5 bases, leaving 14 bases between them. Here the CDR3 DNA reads TGCGCCAGCAGCGGGCAGGGTGTAGGAGATACGCAGTATTTT. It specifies CASSGQGVGDTQYF.

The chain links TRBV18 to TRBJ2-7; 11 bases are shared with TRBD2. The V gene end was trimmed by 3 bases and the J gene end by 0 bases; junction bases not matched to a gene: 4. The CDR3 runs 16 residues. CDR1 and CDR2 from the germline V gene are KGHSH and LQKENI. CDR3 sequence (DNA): TGTGCCAGCTCACCTCCCGGGACTAGCGGCTCCTACGAGCAGTACTTC. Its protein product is CASSPPGTSGSYEQYF.

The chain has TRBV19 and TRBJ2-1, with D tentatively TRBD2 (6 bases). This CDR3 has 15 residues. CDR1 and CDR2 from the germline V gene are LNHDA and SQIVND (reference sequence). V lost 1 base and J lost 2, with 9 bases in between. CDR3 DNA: TGTGCCAGTAGTATAGGACTAGAGGCCTACAATGAGCAGTTCTTC. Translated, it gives CASSIGLEAYNEQFF.

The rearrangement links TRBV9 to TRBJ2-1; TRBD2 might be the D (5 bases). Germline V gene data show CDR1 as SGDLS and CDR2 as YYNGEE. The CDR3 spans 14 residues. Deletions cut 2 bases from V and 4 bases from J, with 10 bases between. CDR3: CASSVSADYNEQFF. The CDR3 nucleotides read TGTGCCAGCAGCGTCTCAGCGGATTACAATGAGCAGTTCTTC.

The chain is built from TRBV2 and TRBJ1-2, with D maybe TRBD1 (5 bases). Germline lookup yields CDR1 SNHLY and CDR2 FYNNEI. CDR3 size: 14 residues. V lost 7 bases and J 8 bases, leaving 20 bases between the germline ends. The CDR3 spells CASIRTVGVRGYTF. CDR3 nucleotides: TGTGCCAGCATTCGCACCGTGGGGGTTCGGGGCTACACCTTC.

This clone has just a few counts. The CDR3, as DNA: TGTGCCAGCTCACCACGTGGGACGGTCGGCCCCTACGAGCAGTACTTC. This translates into CASSPRGTVGPYEQYF. V gene TRBV18 combines with J gene TRBJ2-7, with D possibly being TRBD1 or TRBD2 (5 bases each). Trimming left V 1 base short and J 2 bases short, with 15 bases between. CDR1 is KGHSH, CDR2 LQKENI, per germline. This CDR3 is 16 amino acids long.

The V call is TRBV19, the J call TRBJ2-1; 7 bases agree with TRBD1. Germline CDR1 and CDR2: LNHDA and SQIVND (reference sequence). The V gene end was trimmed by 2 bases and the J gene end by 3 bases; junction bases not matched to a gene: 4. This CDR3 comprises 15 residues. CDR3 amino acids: CASSITGVYYNEQFF. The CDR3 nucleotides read TGTGCCAGTAGTATAACAGGGGTGTACTACAATGAGCAGTTCTTC.

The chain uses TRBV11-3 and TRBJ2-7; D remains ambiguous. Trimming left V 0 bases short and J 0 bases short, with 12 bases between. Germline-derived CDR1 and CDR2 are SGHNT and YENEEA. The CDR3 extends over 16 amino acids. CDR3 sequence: CASSLDSASRSYEQYF. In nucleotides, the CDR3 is TGTGCCAGCAGCTTAGATTCCGCATCTCGCTCCTACGAGCAGTACTTC.